Shown below are 6 T cell receptor beta chains from a single sample sequenced in a study of CD8+CD57+ T cells in acquired aplastic anemia. Whoever was chosen for sequencing had shown CD8+CD57+ cell expansion by flow cytometry. Genomic DNA templated the TCR beta VDJ and CDR3 profiling. TCRdb analysed the reads with MiXCR anew, one entry per CDR3 protein. The sample shows about 120,000 distinct CDR3 sequences, approximately 50% of them seen only once. Sequenced material: sorted CD4+, CD8+, or CD8+CD57+ T cells (not recorded which) from PBMCs. These TCRs come from a human donor with aplastic anemia.

V gene TRBV29-1 combines with J gene TRBJ1-3, with D possibly being TRBD1 (5 bases). Germline V gene data show CDR1 as SQVTM and CDR2 as ANQGSEA. Trimming shortened V by 6 bases and J by 0 bases, and 15 bases separated the two germline ends. There are 15 residues in the CDR3. CDR3 sequence reads: CSVREGWNSGNTIYF. The CDR3 coding sequence is TGCAGCGTCCGGGAGGGGTGGAACTCTGGAAACACCATATATTTT.

The chain is built from TRBV29-1 and TRBJ1-1; D remains ambiguous. Trimming took 7 bases from V and 8 from J, leaving 14 bases between them. Germline assignment: CDR1 SQVTM and CDR2 ANQGSEA. The CDR3 consists of 11 residues. Here the CDR3 reads CSGSRRNEAFF. The CDR3 DNA follows: TGCAGCGGTAGCCGCCGAAACGAAGCTTTCTTT. The variable domain in full, completed from reference TRBV29-1 and TRBJ1-1, reads SAVISQKPSRDICQRGTSLTIQCQVDSQVTMMFWYRQQPGQSLTLIATANQGSEATYESGFVIDKFPISRPNLTFSTLTVSNMSPEDSSIYLCSGSRRNEAFFGQGTRLTVV.

The V gene is TRBV11-1, the J gene TRBJ2-7, with TRBD1 matching 7 bases. The V gene's germline CDR1 is SGHAT and CDR2 FQDESV (reference sequence). CDR3 size: 16 residues. The junction had 9 bases not matched to a gene; V was cut back by 2 bases and J by 2 bases. The CDR3 DNA reads as TGTGCCAGCAGCTTAATTCCACCCGACAGGGCCTACGAGCAGTACTTC. Translation: CASSLIPPDRAYEQYF.

V usage is TRBV11-2 and J usage is TRBJ2-1, with 8 bases lining up with TRBD2. The V segment lost 5 bases and the J segment 5 bases; nucleotides outside the gene matches: 8. Germline lookup yields CDR1 SGHAT and CDR2 FQNNGV. There are 15 residues in the CDR3. As DNA, the CDR3 is TGTGCCAGCAGCATCCAGCGGGGGCCCAACAATGAGCAGTTCTTC. This sequence encodes CASSIQRGPNNEQFF.

This clonotype was seen once. The chain combines TRBV20-1 with TRBJ2-5; 8 bases align to TRBD2. CDR3 size: 15 residues. Germline V CDR1 and CDR2: DFQATT, SNEGSKA (reference sequence). V shed 3 bases and J 5 bases; nucleotides not matched to a gene: 11. CDR3: CSASQTGTRGETQYF. Written as DNA, the CDR3 is TGCAGTGCTAGCCAAACCGGGACTAGAGGGGAGACCCAGTACTTC.

V usage is TRBV7-9 and J usage is TRBJ2-7; no reliable D call. The germline CDR1 and CDR2 sequences are SEHNR and FQNEAQ (reference sequence). The CDR3 has 11 residues. The CDR3, as DNA: TGTGCAGGCACCGACAACTACGAGCAGTACTTC. Its protein is CAGTDNYEQYF.